This T cell receptor (beta chain) was sequenced for a study of technical replicates of blood from a few donors. The protocol was immunoSEQ multiplex PCR, while the TCRdb copy is restricted to in-frame clones and leaves out a portion. The repertoire holds over 85,000 clones, with over 90% as singletons. Looked up from germline, CDR1 is SGHNT and CDR2 is YYREEE (reference sequence). With V trimmed by 4 bases and J by 5 bases, 3 bases remained unmatched. This CDR3 has 13 residues. The chain uses TRBV5-4 and TRBJ2-5; 9 bases map to TRBD1. The material sequenced was T cells isolated from PBMCs. The sequence was obtained from a human donor in good health. CDR3 sequence (DNA): TGTGCCAGCAGCGCGACAGGGGGGGAGACCCAGTACTTC. It yields the protein CASSATGGETQYF. Using reference TRBV5-4 and TRBJ2-5 for the parts outside the CDR3, the full variable domain is ETGVTQSPTHLIKTRGQQVTLRCSSQSGHNTVSWYQQALGQGPQFIFQYYREEENGRGNFPPRFSGLQFPNYSSELNVNALELDDSALYLCASSATGGETQYFGPGTRLLVL.